A selection of T cell receptor beta chains follows, all from one sample in a study of blood T cells in healthy people across ages. TCRdb ran MiXCR on the 5' RACE reads and lists one entry per CDR3 protein. The sample lists about 630,000 distinct CDR3 sequences; roughly 21% were seen once. Sequences were obtained from blood. These receptors were collected from an older man in good health. The CDR3 runs from the conserved cysteine through the conserved F or W. Size is omitted from some rows. Given values are once, few, many or a class for expanded clones.

CDR3aa | abundance | len | j_gene | v_gene
CASRASKHNEQFF | . | 13 | TRBJ2-1 | TRBV28
CASSQGQGAPPNEKLFF | . | 17 | TRBJ1-4 | TRBV3-1
CSVMGQGNYNEQFF | many | 14 | TRBJ2-1 | TRBV29-1
CASSRRGGGTSTDTQYF | . | 17 | TRBJ2-3 | TRBV3-1
CASSQAHSDHGWQYF | many | 15 | TRBJ2-7 | TRBV4-3
CASSVGPEGTEAFF | few | 14 | TRBJ1-1 | TRBV9
CSGERDNEQFF | few | 11 | TRBJ2-1 | TRBV29-1
CASSVATAPGGNEQFF | . | 16 | TRBJ2-1 | TRBV9
CATSESIEAGNEQFF | . | 15 | . | TRBV10-3
CATSEPPTGRETQYF | . | 15 | TRBJ2-5 | TRBV24-1